These T cell receptor beta chains were read from a single sample in a study of blood T cell repertoires in COVID-19. Libraries were prepared by immunoSEQ multiplex PCR; TCRdb keeps only in-frame clonotypes and omits some of them. The sample has hundreds of thousands of clones, about 87% seen once; the top ten hold 1% to 1.5%. Sequencing was performed on peripheral blood. The receptors here all came from a man aged 65 to 79 with acute or convalescent COVID-19. Each CDR3 is given with its conserved first and last residue. The D gene is left open where the match is weak. The size entry is marked missing in some rows and otherwise reads once, few, many or a size class.

j_call: TRBJ2-1; v_call: TRBV29-1; clone_size: -; d_call: -; cdr3_nt: TGCAGCGTCATCGGGACACCCCCCTACAATGAGCAGTTCTTC; cdr3_aa: CSVIGTPPYNEQFF
j_call: TRBJ1-5; v_call: TRBV10-2; clone_size: once; d_call: -; cdr3_nt: TGCGCCAGCAGGGCCGACAGGAATCAGCCCCAGCATTTT; cdr3_aa: CASRADRNQPQHF
j_call: TRBJ2-5; v_call: TRBV9; clone_size: -; d_call: TRBD2; cdr3_nt: TGTGCCAGCAGCGTAGCTACCGGGGAGGTTCTGGCTAGCGGGAGCCGGGAGACCCAGTACTTC; cdr3_aa: CASSVATGEVLASGSRETQYF
j_call: TRBJ2-2; v_call: TRBV18; clone_size: -; d_call: TRBD2; cdr3_nt: TGTGCCAGCTCACCACCGAATCCGGGAGGGGAGTCCGGGGAGCTGTTTTTT; cdr3_aa: CASSPPNPGGESGELFF
j_call: TRBJ2-3; v_call: TRBV19; clone_size: -; d_call: TRBD2; cdr3_nt: TGTGCCAGTAGTATCCCGGGACTAACAAGCACAGATACGCAGTATTTT; cdr3_aa: CASSIPGLTSTDTQYF
j_call: TRBJ1-1; v_call: TRBV7-2; clone_size: -; d_call: TRBD1; cdr3_nt: TGTGCCAGCAGACCCGCCCTGACAGGGGTTCGCACTGAAGCTTTCTTT; cdr3_aa: CASRPALTGVRTEAFF
j_call: TRBJ1-5; v_call: TRBV28; clone_size: -; d_call: TRBD1; cdr3_nt: TGTGCCAGCGATAGACAGGGTGGTCAGCCCCAGCATTTT; cdr3_aa: CASDRQGGQPQHF
j_call: TRBJ2-3; v_call: TRBV15; clone_size: -; d_call: TRBD2; cdr3_nt: TGTGCCACCAGCAGAGATCACACTAGCGGACTTTTGGATACGCAGTATTTT; cdr3_aa: CATSRDHTSGLLDTQYF
j_call: TRBJ1-2; v_call: TRBV5-1; clone_size: -; d_call: -; cdr3_nt: TGCGCCAGCAGCTTGGGGGGCGCGGAGTATGGCTACACCTTC; cdr3_aa: CASSLGGAEYGYTF
j_call: TRBJ1-4; v_call: TRBV11-2; clone_size: once; d_call: TRBD1; cdr3_nt: TGTGCCAGCAGCTTAGTGCCCGGGACAGGGAAGAGAAAACTGTTTTTT; cdr3_aa: CASSLVPGTGKRKLFF
j_call: TRBJ2-5; v_call: TRBV5-6; clone_size: once; d_call: TRBD1; cdr3_nt: TGTGCCAGCAGCTTGGGCCGACAGGGATTACTCCAAGAGACCCAGTACTTC; cdr3_aa: CASSLGRQGLLQETQYF
j_call: TRBJ2-5; v_call: TRBV18; clone_size: -; d_call: -; cdr3_nt: TGTGCCAGCTCACCAATTCCCCCTTCGGGGGACGGTCAAGAGACCCAGTACTTC; cdr3_aa: CASSPIPPSGDGQETQYF
j_call: TRBJ2-6; v_call: TRBV24-1; clone_size: -; d_call: -; cdr3_nt: TGTGCCACCGGGGGGGGCCCTGGGGCCAACGTCCTGACTTTC; cdr3_aa: CATGGGPGANVLTF
j_call: TRBJ2-2; v_call: TRBV28; clone_size: -; d_call: -; cdr3_nt: TGTGCCAGCAGTTTGGCTACCGGGGAGCTGTTTTTT; cdr3_aa: CASSLATGELFF
j_call: TRBJ2-7; v_call: TRBV18; clone_size: -; d_call: -; cdr3_nt: TGTGCCAGCTCACCACCAACCGCCCGGGGGGAGCAGTACTTC; cdr3_aa: CASSPPTARGEQYF
j_call: TRBJ1-1; v_call: TRBV2; clone_size: once; d_call: -; cdr3_nt: TGTGCCAGCAGTGTTTGGCCTGTGGACACTGAAGCTTTCTTT; cdr3_aa: CASSVWPVDTEAFF
j_call: TRBJ1-1; v_call: TRBV27; clone_size: few; d_call: -; cdr3_nt: TGTGCCAGGGTGATGCGCAGGGGGAACACTGAAGCTTTCTTT; cdr3_aa: CARVMRRGNTEAFF
j_call: TRBJ1-1; v_call: TRBV4-2; clone_size: -; d_call: TRBD1; cdr3_nt: TGTGCCAGCAGCCATCCCCCGGGACAGGTCTCCTACACCATGAACACTGAAGCTTTCTTT; cdr3_aa: CASSHPPGQVSYTMNTEAFF
j_call: TRBJ2-3; v_call: TRBV9; clone_size: -; d_call: -; cdr3_nt: TGTGCCAGCAGCGTAGTTCAGGGATACACAGATACGCAGTATTTT; cdr3_aa: CASSVVQGYTDTQYF
j_call: TRBJ1-5; v_call: TRBV19; clone_size: -; d_call: -; cdr3_nt: TGTGCCAGTAGACCTAGGGTGCAGGGCCAGCCCCAGCATTTT; cdr3_aa: CASRPRVQGQPQHF
j_call: TRBJ1-1; v_call: TRBV4-3; clone_size: -; d_call: TRBD1; cdr3_nt: TGCGCCAGCAGCCAGAACAGGGGGGGGAGCACTGAAGCTTTCTTT; cdr3_aa: CASSQNRGGSTEAFF
j_call: TRBJ2-5; v_call: TRBV6-6; clone_size: -; d_call: TRBD1; cdr3_nt: TGTGCCAGCAGTTGGTCAGGGGGTGGCGAGACCCAGTACTTC; cdr3_aa: CASSWSGGGETQYF
j_call: TRBJ1-1; v_call: TRBV20-1; clone_size: -; d_call: -; cdr3_nt: TGCAGTGCTAGTTTTTTAGAGGGTGAAGCTTTCTTT; cdr3_aa: CSASFLEGEAFF
j_call: TRBJ1-1; v_call: TRBV5-1; clone_size: -; d_call: -; cdr3_nt: TGCGCCAGCAGGGCAGGGCAAATTATAATGAACACTGAAGCTTTCTTT; cdr3_aa: CASRAGQIIMNTEAFF
j_call: TRBJ2-3; v_call: TRBV5-1; clone_size: -; d_call: -; cdr3_nt: TGCGCTTACATCCAGGGGTCGCAGTATTTT; cdr3_aa: CAYIQGSQYF
j_call: TRBJ2-1; v_call: TRBV27; clone_size: -; d_call: TRBD1; cdr3_nt: TGTGCCGGTCTCGGACAGGATCCCTACAATGAGCAGTTCTTC; cdr3_aa: CAGLGQDPYNEQFF
j_call: TRBJ1-1; v_call: TRBV2; clone_size: -; d_call: -; cdr3_nt: TGTGCCAGCAGGAGGGGCGGGGGTGAAGCTTTCTTT; cdr3_aa: CASRRGGGEAFF
j_call: TRBJ2-5; v_call: TRBV9; clone_size: -; d_call: TRBD1; cdr3_nt: TGTGCCAGCAGCGTTTTGGGGACAGTACAAGAGACCCAGTACTTC; cdr3_aa: CASSVLGTVQETQYF
j_call: TRBJ2-5; v_call: TRBV5-4; clone_size: -; d_call: -; cdr3_nt: TGTGCCAGCAGCCCCCAGCGCGGTGGGGGAGGCCAAGAGACCCAGTACTTC; cdr3_aa: CASSPQRGGGGQETQYF
j_call: TRBJ1-5; v_call: TRBV4-1; clone_size: -; d_call: TRBD1; cdr3_nt: TGCGCCAGCAGCCAGGGGACAGTCAATCAGCCCCAGCATTTT; cdr3_aa: CASSQGTVNQPQHF
j_call: TRBJ2-7; v_call: TRBV30; clone_size: -; d_call: TRBD2; cdr3_nt: TGTGCCTGGATGGTGCCGGGACTAGCGGGATACGAGCAGTACTTC; cdr3_aa: CAWMVPGLAGYEQYF
j_call: TRBJ1-3; v_call: TRBV19; clone_size: -; d_call: TRBD1; cdr3_nt: TGTGCCAGTAGTATCCTGGACAGGAACTCTGGAAACACCATATATTTT; cdr3_aa: CASSILDRNSGNTIYF
j_call: TRBJ2-5; v_call: TRBV7-9; clone_size: -; d_call: -; cdr3_nt: TGTGCCAGCAGCCGAATTGCAGACAAAGAGACCCAGTACTTC; cdr3_aa: CASSRIADKETQYF
j_call: TRBJ1-5; v_call: TRBV15; clone_size: -; d_call: -; cdr3_nt: TGTGCCACCAGCAGAGATCGGGAAAGAAGGGTGGAACAGCCCCAGCATTTT; cdr3_aa: CATSRDRERRVEQPQHF
j_call: TRBJ2-7; v_call: TRBV4-1; clone_size: once; d_call: TRBD1; cdr3_nt: TGCGCCAGCAGCCAGACCGCCGGGGACAGCTCCTACGAGCAGTACTTC; cdr3_aa: CASSQTAGDSSYEQYF
j_call: TRBJ2-5; v_call: TRBV3-1/TRBV3-2; clone_size: -; d_call: -; cdr3_nt: TGTGCCAGCAGCGGATACTCCAGGGAGGCCCAAGAGACCCAGTACTTC; cdr3_aa: CASSGYSREAQETQYF
j_call: TRBJ2-7; v_call: TRBV6-6; clone_size: once; d_call: TRBD1; cdr3_nt: TGTGCCAGCAGTTACGGGACAGACTACGAGCAGTACTTC; cdr3_aa: CASSYGTDYEQYF
j_call: TRBJ2-1; v_call: TRBV28; clone_size: -; d_call: TRBD1; cdr3_nt: TGTGCCAGCAGCCGGACAGGGGCGTTCAATGAGCAGTTCTTC; cdr3_aa: CASSRTGAFNEQFF
j_call: TRBJ2-3; v_call: TRBV4-1; clone_size: once; d_call: TRBD1; cdr3_nt: TGCGCCAGCAGCCAAGGAGGGACAGGGGCCCCGTTGGCAGATACGCAGTATTTT; cdr3_aa: CASSQGGTGAPLADTQYF
j_call: TRBJ2-3; v_call: TRBV21-1; clone_size: -; d_call: -; cdr3_nt: TGTGCCAGCAGCATCTGGACTAGCGGGGGGACTAACACAGATACGCAGTATTTT; cdr3_aa: CASSIWTSGGTNTDTQYF
j_call: TRBJ2-2; v_call: TRBV4-1; clone_size: -; d_call: TRBD2; cdr3_nt: TGCGCCAGCAGCCAAGGTTCAGCGGGGGGCGCGAACACCGGGGAGCTGTTTTTT; cdr3_aa: CASSQGSAGGANTGELFF
j_call: TRBJ2-7; v_call: TRBV5-6; clone_size: -; d_call: -; cdr3_nt: TGTGCCAGCAGCTTGGGCGGCGAGCAGTACTTC; cdr3_aa: CASSLGGEQYF
j_call: TRBJ2-7; v_call: TRBV5-1; clone_size: -; d_call: TRBD2; cdr3_nt: TGCGCCAGCAGCGAGGGACTAGCGGGGGGTGACGAGCAGTACTTC; cdr3_aa: CASSEGLAGGDEQYF
j_call: TRBJ2-2; v_call: TRBV25-1; clone_size: -; d_call: -; cdr3_nt: TGTGCCAGCAGTGATAATGTCGGGGGAGCGAGGACCGGGGAGCTGTTTTTT; cdr3_aa: CASSDNVGGARTGELFF
j_call: TRBJ1-3; v_call: TRBV7-2; clone_size: few; d_call: -; cdr3_nt: TGTGCCAGCAGCTTATTGGGGGCGGGTGGAAACACCATATATTTT; cdr3_aa: CASSLLGAGGNTIYF
j_call: TRBJ2-1; v_call: TRBV5-1; clone_size: -; d_call: TRBD2; cdr3_nt: TGCGCCAGCAGCTTGGGATCTAGCGGGATCTTAGTTGAGCAGTTCTTC; cdr3_aa: CASSLGSSGILVEQFF
j_call: TRBJ1-2; v_call: TRBV28; clone_size: once; d_call: -; cdr3_nt: TGTGCCAGTGCGGCCTTCAATAACTATGGCTACACCTTC; cdr3_aa: CASAAFNNYGYTF
j_call: TRBJ1-5; v_call: TRBV5-8; clone_size: -; d_call: -; cdr3_nt: TGTGCCAGCAGCTTGGCATCCCTGACTAATCAGCCCCAGCATTTT; cdr3_aa: CASSLASLTNQPQHF
j_call: TRBJ2-5; v_call: TRBV6-1; clone_size: -; d_call: -; cdr3_nt: TGTGCCAGCAGTGAAGCGGAGGGGACCACCTGGGGGACCCAGTACTTC; cdr3_aa: CASSEAEGTTWGTQYF
j_call: TRBJ1-1; v_call: TRBV6-5; clone_size: -; d_call: -; cdr3_nt: TGTGCCAGCAGGGCCGGGACACAGAACACTGAAGCTTTCTTT; cdr3_aa: CASRAGTQNTEAFF
j_call: TRBJ1-3; v_call: TRBV28; clone_size: -; d_call: TRBD1; cdr3_nt: TGTGCCAGCAGTTATTGGACAGGGGGAAACACCATATATTTT; cdr3_aa: CASSYWTGGNTIYF
j_call: TRBJ2-1; v_call: TRBV11-2; clone_size: -; d_call: -; cdr3_nt: TGTGCCAGCAGCTTGGCTCGATACAATGAGCAGTTCTTC; cdr3_aa: CASSLARYNEQFF
j_call: TRBJ1-6; v_call: TRBV5-1; clone_size: -; d_call: -; cdr3_nt: TGCGCCAGCAGCTTGTCAACAGGAGATTCACCCCTCCACTTT; cdr3_aa: CASSLSTGDSPLHF
j_call: TRBJ2-7; v_call: TRBV9; clone_size: -; d_call: TRBD2; cdr3_nt: TGTGCCAGCAGCGTAGGGACTAGCGGGTGGTACGAGCAGTACTTC; cdr3_aa: CASSVGTSGWYEQYF
j_call: TRBJ1-1; v_call: TRBV27; clone_size: -; d_call: -; cdr3_nt: TGTGCCAGCAGCGCTTCGGGGGAGTGGACCACTGAAGCTTTCTTT; cdr3_aa: CASSASGEWTTEAFF
j_call: TRBJ2-7; v_call: TRBV19; clone_size: once; d_call: -; cdr3_nt: TGTGCCAGTAGTTCTGCTTTGGTAGGGGGCTCCTACGAGCAGTACTTC; cdr3_aa: CASSSALVGGSYEQYF
j_call: TRBJ2-1; v_call: TRBV4-2; clone_size: -; d_call: TRBD2; cdr3_nt: TGTGCCAGCAGCCAAGATTCGCTAGCGGAAAACAATGAGCAGTTCTTC; cdr3_aa: CASSQDSLAENNEQFF
j_call: TRBJ1-1; v_call: TRBV10-3; clone_size: -; d_call: TRBD1; cdr3_nt: TGTGCCAGCGGCGAGGGACAGGGCTTCACTGAAGCTTTCTTT; cdr3_aa: CASGEGQGFTEAFF
j_call: TRBJ2-7; v_call: TRBV20-1; clone_size: few; d_call: TRBD1; cdr3_nt: TGCAGCATTCACAGGGGCGAGCAGTACTTC; cdr3_aa: CSIHRGEQYF